The TCR beta chain described here comes from a study of T cell repertoires in cytomegalovirus infection. Turning to the study itself: Public TCR beta signatures provided an indication of both CMV infection and a matching HLA type.

Remarks on this clonotype: Its matching antigen is unknown.

TCRdb redid the calling of the reads with MiXCR, one entry per CDR3 protein. Of roughly 800,000 distinct CDR3 sequences in the sample, just under 30% were seen once. V gave up 0 bases and J gave up 4 bases, with 13 bases separating them. Germline assignment: CDR1 SGHNT and CDR2 YENEEA. The CDR3 loop spans 16 amino acids. The specimen was cultured CD8+ T cells from PBMCs, collected from culture after CMV antigen stimulation. This sequence joins TRBV11-3 and TRBJ2-1; D may match TRBD1 or TRBD2 (5 bases each). This TCR derives from a human donor in good health (CMV status not recorded). Some clones in this sample may be carry-over from other donors' samples. CDR3 residues: CASSLEGMGDYNEQFF. DNA for the CDR3: TGTGCCAGCAGCTTAGAGGGGATGGGGGATTACAATGAGCAGTTCTTC.